The clone carrying this T cell receptor beta chain was observed a few times. Its specificity is not known. This sample stems from a study of T cells in Graves' hyperthyroidism and ophthalmopathy. In germline, CDR1 is SGDLS, CDR2 YYNGEE. J lost 3 bases, V lost 3 bases, and 8 bases had no gene match. CDR3 length: 16 residues. Notes on the study in general: Most thyroid clonotypes that were expanded above 0.001 also turned up in blood. From stable hyperthyroidism, ophthalmopathy was set apart by a 13 V-J model.

Template material for amplifying TCR beta CDR3 regions consisted of RNA transcripts. First-round RT-PCR targeting the TCR CDR3 was performed with the HTBI primer set. One entry per CDR3 protein, called by TCRdb with MiXCR from the multiplex PCR reads. The sample has approximately 330,000 distinct CDR3 sequences, about 20% seen once; the top ten hold under 55%. Lactation, pregnancy, other autoimmune disease or uncontrolled infection excluded patients. The J gene is TRBJ2-3, the V gene TRBV9; 9 bases map to TRBD1. The source is a woman aged 45-59 years with Graves' hyperthyroidism. The sample consisted of blood. The DNA for the CDR3 is TGTGCCAGCAGCGAGTTTGCGGACAGGGGAACAGATACGCAGTATTTT. Translated, it gives CASSEFADRGTDTQYF.